This TCR beta chain was sequenced in a study of technical replicates of blood from several donors. Measured with immunoSEQ multiplex PCR; TCRdb has only the in-frame clones, and not every one. The sample lists around 78,000 clones; approximately 95% were seen once. The sequencing input was T cells isolated from PBMCs. The receptor comes from a human donor in good health.

The CDR3 DNA sequence: TGTGCCAGCAGCTTAGCCGGGACAAGCGCTGAAGCTTTCTTT. Encoded protein: CASSLAGTSAEAFF. This chain joins TRBV7-9 and TRBJ1-1, with D maybe TRBD1 (6 bases). The CDR3 runs to 14 residues. Between the trimmed V and J ends, which lost 0 bases and 6 bases, there was a span of 11 bases. CDR1 is SEHNR and CDR2 is FQNEAQ in the germline V gene (reference sequence). The full variable domain, rest sourced from reference TRBV7-9 and TRBJ1-1, is DTGVSQNPRHKITKRGQNVTFRCDPISEHNRLYWYRQTLGQGPEFLTYFQNEAQLEKSRLLSDRFSAERPKGSFSTLEIQRTEQGDSAMYLCASSLAGTSAEAFFGQGTRLTVV.